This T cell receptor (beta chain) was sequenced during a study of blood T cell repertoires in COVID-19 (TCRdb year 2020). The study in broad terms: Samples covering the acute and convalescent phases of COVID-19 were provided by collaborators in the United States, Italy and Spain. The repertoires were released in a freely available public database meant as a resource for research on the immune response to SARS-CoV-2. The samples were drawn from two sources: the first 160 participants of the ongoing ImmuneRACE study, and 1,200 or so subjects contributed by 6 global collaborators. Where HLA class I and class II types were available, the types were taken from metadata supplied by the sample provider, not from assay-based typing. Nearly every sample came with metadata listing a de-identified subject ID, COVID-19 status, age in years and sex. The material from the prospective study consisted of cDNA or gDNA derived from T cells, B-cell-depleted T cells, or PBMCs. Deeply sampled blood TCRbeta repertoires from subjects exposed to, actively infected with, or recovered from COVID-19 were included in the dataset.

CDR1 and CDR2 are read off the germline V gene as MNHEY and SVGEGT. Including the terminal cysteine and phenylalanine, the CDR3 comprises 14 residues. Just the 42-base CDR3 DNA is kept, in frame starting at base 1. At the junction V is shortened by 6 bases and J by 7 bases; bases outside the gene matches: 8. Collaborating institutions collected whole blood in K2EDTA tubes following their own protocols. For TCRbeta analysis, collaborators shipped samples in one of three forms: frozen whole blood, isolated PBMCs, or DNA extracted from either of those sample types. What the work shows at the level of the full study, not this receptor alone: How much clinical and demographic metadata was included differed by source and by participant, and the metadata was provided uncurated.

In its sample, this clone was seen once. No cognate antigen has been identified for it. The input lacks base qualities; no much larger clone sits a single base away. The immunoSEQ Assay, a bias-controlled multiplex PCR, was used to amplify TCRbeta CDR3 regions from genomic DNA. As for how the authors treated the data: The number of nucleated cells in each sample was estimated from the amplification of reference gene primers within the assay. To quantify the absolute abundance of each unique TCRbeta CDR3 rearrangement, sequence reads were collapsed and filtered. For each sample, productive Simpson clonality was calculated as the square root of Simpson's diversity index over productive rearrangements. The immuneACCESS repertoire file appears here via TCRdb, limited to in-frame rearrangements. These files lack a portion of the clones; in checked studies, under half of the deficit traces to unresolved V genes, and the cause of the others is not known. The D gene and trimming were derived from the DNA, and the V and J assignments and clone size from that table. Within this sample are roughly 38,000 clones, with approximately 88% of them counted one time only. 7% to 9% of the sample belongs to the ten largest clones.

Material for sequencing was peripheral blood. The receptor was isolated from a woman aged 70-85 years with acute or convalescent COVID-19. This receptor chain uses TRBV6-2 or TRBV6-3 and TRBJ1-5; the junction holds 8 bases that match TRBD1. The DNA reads TGTGCCAGCAGCCACCCAGGGGGCAGGCAGCCCCAGCATTTT. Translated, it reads CASSHPGGRQPQHF.